The entry below describes one T cell receptor beta chain. This entry belongs to a study of control samples from healthy donors and cancer patients. Some clones are missing from TCRdb's copy, which holds only in-frame ones; the method was immunoSEQ multiplex PCR. The repertoire holds about 54,000 clones, with around 95% as singletons. The germline V gene has CDR1 MDHEN and CDR2 SYDVKM. The V segment lost 6 bases and the J segment 4 bases; nucleotides outside the gene matches: 23. This CDR3 has 20 residues. The chain couples TRBV28 to TRBJ2-5, with 10 bases that match TRBD2. This clonotype originated in a woman aged 25 to 39 in good health. What was sequenced was blood. The CDR3 nucleotides read TGTGCCAGCAGCAGCCGCTCAGGGGATCTTAAGCGGGAGGGCCGAGAGACCCAGTACTTC. It is translated as CASSSRSGDLKREGRETQYF.